Below, 8 T cell receptor beta chains from the same sample are listed, as sequenced in a study of memory CD4+ T cells and cytomegalovirus serostatus. Only in-frame clones appear in the TCRdb table, and some are missing; sequencing was by immunoSEQ multiplex PCR. This sample has tens of thousands of clones, with around 80% found just once. Single viable CD3+CD4+CD8-CD45RO+ cells were sorted as the memory CD4+ T cells. Source material: memory CD4+ T cells from blood. The receptors shown here come from an adult in good health and CMV-seronegative.

The chain recombines TRBV27 with TRBJ2-7, with TRBD1 matching over 9 bases. V dropped 8 bases and J dropped 6; count of bases not matched to a gene: 11. Germline CDR1 and CDR2: MNHEY and SMNVEV (reference sequence). The CDR3 extends over 14 amino acids. The CDR3 DNA sequence: TGTGCCAGCTCAACCGGGACAGGGCCGGGCGAGCAGTACTTC. Amino acids: CASSTGTGPGEQYF.

The V and J genes are TRBV19 and TRBJ1-1, with no clear D. The CDR3 extends over 12 amino acids. Looked up from germline, CDR1 is LNHDA and CDR2 is SQIVND (reference sequence). Trimming left V 3 bases short and J 1 base short, with 3 bases between. The CDR3 spells CASSMRNTEAFF. The CDR3 DNA reads as TGTGCCAGTAGTATGAGGAACACTGAAGCTTTCTTT.

The chain is built from TRBV28 and TRBJ1-4; 9 bases fit TRBD1. Trimming took 6 bases from V and 7 from J; bases not matched to a gene: 9. CDR3 size: 15 residues. Germline V gene data show CDR1 as MDHEN and CDR2 as SYDVKM. The CDR3, as DNA: TGTGCCAGCAGGGGGGGACAGGGATTTGGTGAAAAACTGTTTTTT. This sequence encodes CASRGGQGFGEKLFF.

This chain connects TRBV10-3 to TRBJ1-2, with TRBD1 matching over 10 bases. The J segment lost 5 bases and the V segment lost 7 bases, leaving 7 bases of the junction unmatched. Germline V gene lookup returns CDR1 ENHRY and CDR2 SYGVKD. The CDR3 is made up of 14 amino acids. CDR3 protein: CAITRGQGLYGYTF. The CDR3 coding sequence is TGTGCCATCACAAGGGGACAGGGGCTTTATGGCTACACCTTC.

The chain combines TRBV28 with TRBJ1-3; D is unresolved. CDR1 and CDR2 from the germline V gene are MDHEN and SYDVKM. This CDR3 is built from 14 residues. V lost 6 bases to trimming and J lost 2 bases, with 11 bases between them. CDR3 bases: TGTGCCAGCAGGACCGCGGGCCCTGGAAACACCATATATTTT. As protein: CASRTAGPGNTIYF.

The rearrangement uses TRBV11-1 and TRBJ1-2; 7 nucleotides align to TRBD1. Germline V CDR1 and CDR2: SGHAT, FQDESV (reference sequence). There are 13 residues in the CDR3. With 5 bases clipped from V and 2 bases from J, the junction kept 2 bases outside the gene matches. CDR3 coding DNA: TGTGCCAGCAGCGTGGGACAGAACTATGGCTACACCTTC. This sequence encodes CASSVGQNYGYTF.

The V and J genes are TRBV18 and TRBJ1-1; 7 bases match TRBD1. Germline V gene sequence: CDR1 KGHSH, CDR2 LQKENI. The CDR3 consists of 14 residues. Unmatched junction bases numbered 5, after V lost 2 bases and J lost 5 bases. CDR3 sequence reads: CASSPSQGRTEAFF. For the CDR3, the DNA is TGTGCCAGCTCACCATCACAGGGGAGAACTGAAGCTTTCTTT.

The V call is TRBV28, the J call TRBJ2-1; D may be TRBD2 (5 bases). The CDR3 spans 15 residues. V was shortened by 2 bases and J by 5 bases, with 13 bases between the two germline ends. Germline values: CDR1 MDHEN, CDR2 SYDVKM. The CDR3 protein is CASSLPGSGNNEQFF. Written as DNA, the CDR3 is TGTGCCAGCAGTTTACCAGGCTCGGGAAACAATGAGCAGTTCTTC.